The present TCR beta chain was sequenced within a study of cytomegalovirus exposure and HLA in healthy donors. Across the study: Drawn from HLA-typed donors, roughly 87 million unique TCRs were held in an early data release. Broader study findings: TCR beta sequences reportedly predicted most subjects' HLA-A and HLA-B alleles accurately. A later analysis linked a missense DCLRE1C variant to TCR beta V- and J-gene trimming. HLA alleles were associated with 18,000 or so TCR beta sequences in a later analysis at 0.05 false discovery rate.

Germline CDR1 reads SGHRS; CDR2 reads YFSETQ. V gave up 3 bases and J gave up 1 base; unmatched junction bases: 3. The CDR3 covers 15 residues. Primers: 60 Vbeta forward and 13 Jbeta reverse. Repertoires were generated with immunoSEQ multiplex PCR, while TCRdb's copy carries only in-frame clones and drops some. The sample has 160,000 or so clones; around 73% are singletons. About this clone itself: What it binds is unknown.

The TCR was taken from a male donor in good health and CMV-seronegative. The V and J genes are TRBV5-1 and TRBJ2-3, with 9 bases matching TRBD1. The sample taken for sequencing was PBMCs. CDR3 sequence reads: CASSWDRAGTDTQYF. The CDR3 region has the DNA TGCGCCAGCAGCTGGGACAGGGCTGGCACAGATACGCAGTATTTT.